These 10 T cell receptor beta chains came from one sample sequenced in a study of T cell responses to AZD1222 COVID-19 vaccine. Only in-frame clones appear in the TCRdb table, and some are missing; sequencing was by immunoSEQ multiplex PCR. Among approximately 100,000 clones listed, nearly 90% were seen once. The sample consisted of peripheral blood, taken 28 days after the second AZD1222 dose. These receptors came from an adult who received the AZD1222 COVID-19 vaccine.

The chain couples TRBV18 to TRBJ1-3; D perhaps matches TRBD1 (6 bases). The germline V gene has CDR1 KGHSH and CDR2 LQKENI. The CDR3 sequence is 14 residues long. V lost 6 bases to trimming and J lost 4 bases, with 13 bases between them. The CDR3 loop reads CASSPGARGNTIYF. CDR3 coding DNA: TGTGCCAGCTCCCCAGGGGCGCGCGGAAACACCATATATTTT.

The rearrangement links TRBV3-1 (or the pseudogene TRBV3-2) to TRBJ2-1, with 10 bases that match TRBD2. The V and J ends lost 6 bases and 4 bases, in that order; junction bases with no gene match: 9. This CDR3 is built from 16 residues. The germline CDR1 and CDR2 sequences are LGHDT and YNNKEL (reference sequence). Here the CDR3 DNA reads TGTGCCAGCAGTCGGACTAGCGGAAGACAGTACAATGAGCAGTTCTTC. This codes for CASSRTSGRQYNEQFF.

The CDR3 DNA reads TGTGCCAGCAGTTCCTCACTACAGGGGGCTAATCAGCCCCAGCATTTT. Its translation is CASSSSLQGANQPQHF. The chain joins TRBV27 to TRBJ1-5, with 9 bases matching TRBD1. From germline, CDR1 is MNHEY and CDR2 SMNVEV (reference sequence). The CDR3 covers 16 residues. Unmatched junction bases numbered 8, after V lost 4 bases and J lost 4 bases.

Concerning this clone: One end of the junction varies from germline; a read error may be responsible. The chain is built from TRBV7-8 and TRBJ2-3; 10 nucleotides align to TRBD1. The CDR3 consists of 16 residues. Germline V CDR1 and CDR2: SGHVS, FQNEAQ. The CDR3 protein is CASSLVPGQGPDTQYF. In DNA, the CDR3 is TGTGCCAGCAGTTTAGTCCCGGGACAGGGGCCAGATACGCAGTATTTT.

The chain carries TRBV6-5 and TRBJ1-3; 7 positions agree with TRBD1. The germline V gene encodes CDR1 MNHEY and CDR2 SVGAGI. This CDR3 spans 16 amino acids. The J segment lost 7 bases and the V segment lost 3 bases, leaving 12 bases of the junction unmatched. The CDR3 nucleotides read TGTGCCAGCAGTTATCGGCAACAGGGGTACACGAACACCATATATTTT. Its translation: CASSYRQQGYTNTIYF.

J is TRBJ2-2 and V is TRBV29-1; tentative D call: TRBD1 (6 bases). The V gene's germline CDR1 is SQVTM and CDR2 ANQGSEA. The CDR3 totals 14 residues. V shed 6 bases and J shed 1 base, with 12 bases lying between them. This CDR3 is CSVMATGNTGELFF. CDR3 DNA sequence: TGCAGCGTGATGGCGACAGGGAACACCGGGGAGCTGTTTTTT.

DNA of the CDR3: TGTGCCAGCAGGTCCGGGACTAGCGGGAGATTAGGGGAGCAGTTCTTC. This codes for CASRSGTSGRLGEQFF. J is TRBJ2-1 and V is TRBV28, with 14 positions matching TRBD2. The CDR3 totals 16 residues. J gave up 10 bases and V 6 bases, and 11 bases lay outside the gene matches. Germline lookup yields CDR1 MDHEN and CDR2 SYDVKM.

This clone was recorded only once. V and J are TRBV6-2 or TRBV6-3 and TRBJ2-1; TRBD1 or TRBD2 may be the D gene (5 bases each). Trimming shortened V by 5 bases and J by 8 bases, and 16 bases separated the two germline ends. CDR1 and CDR2 (germline): MNHEY, SVGEGT. The CDR3 is made up of 14 amino acids. The CDR3 nucleotides read TGTGCCAGCAGTCACAGCGGTGGGGCCGATGAGCAGTTCTTC. Protein product: CASSHSGGADEQFF.

This clone has a single count. Other DNA sequences in the sample encode the same CDR3. CDR3 in DNA: TGCGCCAGCAGCTTGGGCGGATCCTCCTACGAGCAGTACTTC. Its protein is CASSLGGSSYEQYF. The chain carries TRBV5-1 and TRBJ2-7; no clear D gene. The CDR3 extends over 14 amino acids. Germline CDR1 reads SGHRS; CDR2 reads YFSETQ. The germline V and J ends were trimmed by 0 bases and 0 bases, with 7 bases remaining between them.

The chain has TRBV27 and TRBJ1-1, with TRBD1 identical over 7 bases. The junction had 6 bases not matched to a gene; V was cut back by 6 bases and J by 2 bases. The CDR3 has 14 amino acids. From germline, CDR1 is MNHEY and CDR2 SMNVEV (reference sequence). For the CDR3, the DNA is TGTGCCAGCAGAGCTTACAGGGGTAACACTGAAGCTTTCTTT. It encodes CASRAYRGNTEAFF.